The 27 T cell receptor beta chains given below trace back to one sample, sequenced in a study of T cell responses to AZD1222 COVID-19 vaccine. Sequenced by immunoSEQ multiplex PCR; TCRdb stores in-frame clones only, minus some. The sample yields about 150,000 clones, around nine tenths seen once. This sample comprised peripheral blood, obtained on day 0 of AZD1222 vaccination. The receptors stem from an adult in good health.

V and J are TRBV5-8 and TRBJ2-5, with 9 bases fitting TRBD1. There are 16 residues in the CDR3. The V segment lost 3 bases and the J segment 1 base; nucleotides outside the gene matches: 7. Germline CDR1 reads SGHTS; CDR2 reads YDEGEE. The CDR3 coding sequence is TGTGCCAGCAGCTCTTACAGGGGGCTAGTCCAAGAGACCCAGTACTTC. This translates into CASSSYRGLVQETQYF.

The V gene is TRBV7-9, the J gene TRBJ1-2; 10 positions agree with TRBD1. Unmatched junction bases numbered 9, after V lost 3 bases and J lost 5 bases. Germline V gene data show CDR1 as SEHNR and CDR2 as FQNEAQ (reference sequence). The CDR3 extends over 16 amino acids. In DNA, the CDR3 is TGTGCCAGCAGCTTGACAGGGGGCGGAACAATTTATGGCTACACCTTC. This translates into CASSLTGGGTIYGYTF.

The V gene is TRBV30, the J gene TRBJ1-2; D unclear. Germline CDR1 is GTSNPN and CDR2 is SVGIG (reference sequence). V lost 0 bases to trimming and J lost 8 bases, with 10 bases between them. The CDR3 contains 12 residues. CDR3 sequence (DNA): TGTGCCTGGAGTGTATTGGACCACGGCTACACCTTC. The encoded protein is CAWSVLDHGYTF. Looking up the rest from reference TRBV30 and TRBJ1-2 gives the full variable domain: SQTIHQWPATLVQPVGSPLSLECTVEGTSNPNLYWYRQAAGRGLQLLFYSVGIGQISSEVPQNLSASRPQDRQFILSSKKLLLSDSGFYLCAWSVLDHGYTFGSGTRLTVV.

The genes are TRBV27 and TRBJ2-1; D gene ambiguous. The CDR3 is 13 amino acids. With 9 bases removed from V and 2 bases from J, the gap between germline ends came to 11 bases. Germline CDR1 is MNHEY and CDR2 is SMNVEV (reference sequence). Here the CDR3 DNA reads TGTGCCAGTTCCCGGACGGCCTACAATGAGCAGTTCTTC. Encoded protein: CASSRTAYNEQFF.

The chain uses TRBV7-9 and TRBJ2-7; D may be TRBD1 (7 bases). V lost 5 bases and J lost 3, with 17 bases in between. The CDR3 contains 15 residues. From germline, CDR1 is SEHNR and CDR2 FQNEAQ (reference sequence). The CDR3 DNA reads TGTGCCAGCAGCCGAGGGGGCGGGGCGTACTACGAGCAGTACTTC. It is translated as CASSRGGGAYYEQYF. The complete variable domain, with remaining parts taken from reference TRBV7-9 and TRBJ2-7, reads DTGVSQNPRHKITKRGQNVTFRCDPISEHNRLYWYRQTLGQGPEFLTYFQNEAQLEKSRLLSDRFSAERPKGSFSTLEIQRTEQGDSAMYLCASSRGGGAYYEQYFGPGTRLTVT.

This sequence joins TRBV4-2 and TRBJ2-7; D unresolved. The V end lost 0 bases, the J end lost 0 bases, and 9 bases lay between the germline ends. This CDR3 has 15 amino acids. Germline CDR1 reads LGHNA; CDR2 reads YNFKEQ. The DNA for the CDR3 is TGTGCCAGCAGCCAAGAAGGACGGACCTCCTACGAGCAGTACTTC. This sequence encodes CASSQEGRTSYEQYF.

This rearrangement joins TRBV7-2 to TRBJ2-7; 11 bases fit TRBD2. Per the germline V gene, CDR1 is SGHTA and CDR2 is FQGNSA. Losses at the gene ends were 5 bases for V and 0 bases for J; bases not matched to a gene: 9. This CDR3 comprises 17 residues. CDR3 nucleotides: TGTGCCAGCAGCCCCAAGGGACTAGCGGTGAACTCCTACGAGCAGTACTTC. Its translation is CASSPKGLAVNSYEQYF.

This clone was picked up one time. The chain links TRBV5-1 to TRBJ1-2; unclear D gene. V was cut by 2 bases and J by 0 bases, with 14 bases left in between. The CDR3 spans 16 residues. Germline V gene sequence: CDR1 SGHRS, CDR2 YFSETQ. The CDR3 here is CASSFGPPKANYGYTF. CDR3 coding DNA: TGCGCCAGCAGCTTCGGCCCACCGAAAGCTAACTATGGCTACACCTTC.

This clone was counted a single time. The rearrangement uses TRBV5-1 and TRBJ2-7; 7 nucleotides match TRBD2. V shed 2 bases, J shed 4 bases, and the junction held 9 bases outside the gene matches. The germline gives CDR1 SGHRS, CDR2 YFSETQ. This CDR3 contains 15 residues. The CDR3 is CASSFGPGTMYEQYF. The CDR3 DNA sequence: TGCGCCAGCAGCTTCGGCCCAGGGACTATGTACGAGCAGTACTTC.

The DNA for the CDR3 is TGTGCCAGCACCCCTTGGGCAGGGGGTAATGAAAAACTGTTTTTT. This encodes CASTPWAGGNEKLFF. This chain links TRBV27 with TRBJ1-4; TRBD1 matches at 7 bases. The germline V gene has CDR1 MNHEY and CDR2 SMNVEV (reference sequence). Germline trimming cut 7 bases from V and 4 bases from J; bases unmatched to any gene: 9. The CDR3 contains 15 residues.

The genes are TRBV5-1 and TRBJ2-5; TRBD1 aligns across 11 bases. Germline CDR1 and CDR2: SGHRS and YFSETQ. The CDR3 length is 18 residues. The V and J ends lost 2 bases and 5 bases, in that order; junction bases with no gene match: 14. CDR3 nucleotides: TGCGCCAGCAGCTTTGCTCCCGGGACAGGGGGTGGAAATGAGACCCAGTACTTC. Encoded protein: CASSFAPGTGGGNETQYF.

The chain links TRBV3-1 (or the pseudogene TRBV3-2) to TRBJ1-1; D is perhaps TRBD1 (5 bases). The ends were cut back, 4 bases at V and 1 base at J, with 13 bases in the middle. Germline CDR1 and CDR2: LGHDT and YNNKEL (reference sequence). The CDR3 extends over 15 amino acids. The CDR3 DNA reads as TGTGCCAGCAGCCGTCTCGGGGGGAGGAACACTGAAGCTTTCTTT. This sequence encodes CASSRLGGRNTEAFF.

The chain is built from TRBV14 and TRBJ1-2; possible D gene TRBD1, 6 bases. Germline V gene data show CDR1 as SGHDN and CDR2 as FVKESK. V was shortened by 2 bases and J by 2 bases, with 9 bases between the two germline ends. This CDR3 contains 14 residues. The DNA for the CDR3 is TGTGCCAGCAGCCAATACGGGGGCAACTATGGCTACACCTTC. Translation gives CASSQYGGNYGYTF.

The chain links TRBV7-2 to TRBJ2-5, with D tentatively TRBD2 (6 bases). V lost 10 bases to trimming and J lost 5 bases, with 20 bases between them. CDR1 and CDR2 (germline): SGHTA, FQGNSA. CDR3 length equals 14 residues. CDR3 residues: CATKVVAVLETQYF. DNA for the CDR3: TGTGCCACCAAGGTGGTAGCGGTCCTCGAGACCCAGTACTTC. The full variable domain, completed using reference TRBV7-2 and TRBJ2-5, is GAGVSQSPSNKVTEKGKDVELRCDPISGHTALYWYRQSLGQGLEFLIYFQGNSAPDKSGLPSDRFSAERTGGSVSTLTIQRTQQEDSAVYLCATKVVAVLETQYFGPGTRLLVL.

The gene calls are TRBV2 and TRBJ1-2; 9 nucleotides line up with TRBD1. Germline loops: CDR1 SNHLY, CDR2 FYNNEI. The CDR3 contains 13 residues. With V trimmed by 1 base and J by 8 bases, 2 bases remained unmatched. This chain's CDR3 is CASSEDRGLGYTF. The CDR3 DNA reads TGTGCCAGCAGTGAAGACAGGGGGCTGGGCTACACCTTC.

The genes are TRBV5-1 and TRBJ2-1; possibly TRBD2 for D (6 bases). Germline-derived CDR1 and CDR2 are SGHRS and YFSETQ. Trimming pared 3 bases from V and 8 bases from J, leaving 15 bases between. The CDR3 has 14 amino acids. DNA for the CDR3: TGCGCCAGCAGCTCAGGGACTCCGGGGGATGAGCAGTTCTTC. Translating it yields CASSSGTPGDEQFF.

The CDR3 here is CASSLSSGSYNEQFF. The CDR3 DNA follows: TGTGCCAGCAGCTTATCCAGCGGGAGTTACAATGAGCAGTTCTTC. This chain links TRBV7-3 with TRBJ2-1; 8 nucleotides match TRBD2. Germline V gene lookup returns CDR1 SGHTA and CDR2 FQGTGA. The V gene end was trimmed by 2 bases and the J gene end by 4 bases; junction bases not matched to a gene: 4. This CDR3 region has 15 residues. Full variable domain (missing parts from reference TRBV7-3 and TRBJ2-1): GAGVSQTPSNKVTEKGKYVELRCDPISGHTALYWYRQSLGQGPEFLIYFQGTGAADDSGLPNDRFFAVRPEGSVSTLKIQRTERGDSAVYLCASSLSSGSYNEQFFGPGTRLTVL.

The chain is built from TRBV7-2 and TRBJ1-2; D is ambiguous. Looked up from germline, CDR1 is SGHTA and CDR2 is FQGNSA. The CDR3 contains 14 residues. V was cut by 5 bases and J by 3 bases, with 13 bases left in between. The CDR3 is CASSRTGRDYGYTF. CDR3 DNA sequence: TGTGCCAGCAGCCGGACGGGCAGAGACTATGGCTACACCTTC. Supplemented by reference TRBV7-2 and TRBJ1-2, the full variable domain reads GAGVSQSPSNKVTEKGKDVELRCDPISGHTALYWYRQSLGQGLEFLIYFQGNSAPDKSGLPSDRFSAERTGGSVSTLTIQRTQQEDSAVYLCASSRTGRDYGYTFGSGTRLTVV.

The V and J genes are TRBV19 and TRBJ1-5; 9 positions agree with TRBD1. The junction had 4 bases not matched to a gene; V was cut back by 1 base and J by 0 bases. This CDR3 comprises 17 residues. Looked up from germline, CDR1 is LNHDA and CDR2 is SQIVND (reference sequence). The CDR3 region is CASSIAGQGFSNQPQHF. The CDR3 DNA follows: TGTGCCAGTAGTATAGCTGGACAGGGGTTTAGCAATCAGCCCCAGCATTTT.

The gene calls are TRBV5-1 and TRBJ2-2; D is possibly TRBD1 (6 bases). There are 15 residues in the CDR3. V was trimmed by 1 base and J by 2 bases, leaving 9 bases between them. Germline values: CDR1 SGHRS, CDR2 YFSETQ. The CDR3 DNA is TGCGCCAGCAGCTTGCACAGGGTAAACACCGGGGAGCTGTTTTTT. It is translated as CASSLHRVNTGELFF.

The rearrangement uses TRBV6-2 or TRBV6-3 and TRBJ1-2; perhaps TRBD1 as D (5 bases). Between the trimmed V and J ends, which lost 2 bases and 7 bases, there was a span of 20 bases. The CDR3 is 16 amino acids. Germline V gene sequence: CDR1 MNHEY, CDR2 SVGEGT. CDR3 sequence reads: CASSYGSPPRERGYTF. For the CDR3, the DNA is TGTGCCAGCAGTTACGGCTCCCCCCCCAGGGAGCGTGGCTACACCTTC.

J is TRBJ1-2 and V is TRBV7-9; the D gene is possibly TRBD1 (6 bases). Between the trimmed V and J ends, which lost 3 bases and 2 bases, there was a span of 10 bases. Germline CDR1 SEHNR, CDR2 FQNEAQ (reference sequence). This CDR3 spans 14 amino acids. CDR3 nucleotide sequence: TGTGCCAGCAGCTTGGCAGGGGCCAACTATGGCTACACCTTC. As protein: CASSLAGANYGYTF.

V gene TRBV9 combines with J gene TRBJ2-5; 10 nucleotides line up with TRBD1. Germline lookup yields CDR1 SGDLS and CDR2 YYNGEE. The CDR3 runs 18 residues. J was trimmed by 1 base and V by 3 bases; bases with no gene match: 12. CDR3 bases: TGTGCCAGCAGCGGCCCAACGGGGGACAGGGGTCTCCAAGAGACCCAGTACTTC. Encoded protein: CASSGPTGDRGLQETQYF.

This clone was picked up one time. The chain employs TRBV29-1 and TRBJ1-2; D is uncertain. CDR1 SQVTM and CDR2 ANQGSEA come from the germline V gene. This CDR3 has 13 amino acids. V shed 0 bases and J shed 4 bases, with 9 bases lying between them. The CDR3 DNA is TGCAGCGTTGAAGATGACACGCGCTATGGCTACACCTTC. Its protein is CSVEDDTRYGYTF.

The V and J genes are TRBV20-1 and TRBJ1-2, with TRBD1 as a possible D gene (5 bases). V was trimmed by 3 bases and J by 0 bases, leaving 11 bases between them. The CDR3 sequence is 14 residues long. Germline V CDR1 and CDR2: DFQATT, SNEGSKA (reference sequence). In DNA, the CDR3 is TGCAGTGCTAGTAAGGCAGGGTCTAACTATGGCTACACCTTC. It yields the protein CSASKAGSNYGYTF.

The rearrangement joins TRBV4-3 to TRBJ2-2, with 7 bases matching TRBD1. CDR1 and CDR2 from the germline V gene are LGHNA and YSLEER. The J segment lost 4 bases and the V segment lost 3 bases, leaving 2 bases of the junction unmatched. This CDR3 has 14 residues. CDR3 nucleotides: TGCGCCAGCAGCCAGGGACAGTTCACCGGGGAGCTGTTTTTT. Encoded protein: CASSQGQFTGELFF.

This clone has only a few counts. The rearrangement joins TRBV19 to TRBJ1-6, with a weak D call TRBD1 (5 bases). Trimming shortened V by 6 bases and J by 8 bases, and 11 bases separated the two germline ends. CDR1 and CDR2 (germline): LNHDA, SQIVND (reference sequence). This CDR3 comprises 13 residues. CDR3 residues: CASRGASYSPLHF. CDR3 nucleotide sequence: TGTGCCAGTAGAGGGGCATCATATTCACCCCTCCACTTT. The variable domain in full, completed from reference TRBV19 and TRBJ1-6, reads DGGITQSPKYLFRKEGQNVTLSCEQNLNHDAMYWYRQDPGQGLRLIYYSQIVNDFQKGDIAEGYSVSREKKESFPLTVTSAQKNPTAFYLCASRGASYSPLHFGNGTRLTVT.